Described below is a single T cell receptor beta chain sequence and its context. Its matching antigen is unknown. The data are from a study of T cell repertoires in cytomegalovirus infection. TCRdb processed the reads anew with MiXCR; each CDR3 protein has one entry. The sample lists 650,000 to 900,000 distinct CDR3 sequences, 30% to 35% occurring once. CDR3 length: 18 amino acids. Germline CDR1 reads MGHDK; CDR2 reads SYGVNS. Trimming stripped 8 bases from V and 3 bases from J, with 28 bases between. Overall study results and limits: Clonotypes of TCR beta that were HLA-C-restricted and CMV-specific dominated the ex vivo response.

The rearrangement links TRBV25-1 to TRBJ1-2, with D possibly matching TRBD1 (5 bases). This TCR came from a human donor in good health (CMV status not recorded). Some clones in this sample may be carry-over from other donors' samples. The sequencing used cultured CD8+ T cells from PBMCs, collected from culture after CMV antigen stimulation. CDR3 bases: TGTGCCAGCTGGGGATATGTCGGGGGGGGTTCGGGCCACTATGGCTACACCTTC. Its protein product is CASWGYVGGGSGHYGYTF.